This TCR beta chain was sequenced in a study of T cells expressing NK-cell markers. Reanalyzing the 5' RACE reads, TCRdb keeps one entry per CDR3 protein, without DNA. The sample's table shows roughly 450,000 distinct CDR3 sequences. Sequencing was performed on blood T cells: a sorted CD56 or NKG2C T cell subset, CD4+ or CD8+ T cells, or bulk PBMC T cells (not recorded which). The clonotype was recovered from a woman between 45 and 65 years old in good health.

The CDR3 protein is CASSSRQGGGTDTQYF. This chain connects TRBV6-6 to TRBJ2-3; TCRdb's D gene call, TRBD1, goes unchecked for lack of DNA. The CDR3 consists of 16 residues. Germline values: CDR1 MNHNY, CDR2 SVGAGI (reference sequence).